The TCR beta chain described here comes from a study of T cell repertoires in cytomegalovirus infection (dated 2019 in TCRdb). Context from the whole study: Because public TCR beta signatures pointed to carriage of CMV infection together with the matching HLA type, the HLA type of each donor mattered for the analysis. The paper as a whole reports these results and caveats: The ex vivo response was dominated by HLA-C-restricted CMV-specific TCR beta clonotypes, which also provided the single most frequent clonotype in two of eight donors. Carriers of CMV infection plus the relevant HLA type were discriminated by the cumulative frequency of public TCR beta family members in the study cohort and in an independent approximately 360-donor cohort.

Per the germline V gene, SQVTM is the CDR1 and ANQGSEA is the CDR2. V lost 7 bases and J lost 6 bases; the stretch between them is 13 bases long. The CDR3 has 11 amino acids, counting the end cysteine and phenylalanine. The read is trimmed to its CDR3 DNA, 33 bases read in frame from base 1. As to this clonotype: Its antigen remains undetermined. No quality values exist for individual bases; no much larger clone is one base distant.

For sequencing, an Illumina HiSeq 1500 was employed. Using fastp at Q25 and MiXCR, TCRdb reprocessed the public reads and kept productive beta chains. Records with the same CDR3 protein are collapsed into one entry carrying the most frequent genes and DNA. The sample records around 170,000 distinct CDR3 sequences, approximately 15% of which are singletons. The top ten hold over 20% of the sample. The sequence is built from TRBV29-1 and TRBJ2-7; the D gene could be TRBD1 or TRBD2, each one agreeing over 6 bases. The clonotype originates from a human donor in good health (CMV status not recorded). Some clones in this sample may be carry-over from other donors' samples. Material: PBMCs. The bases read TGCAGCGGGGACGGAGGGGGCGAGCAGTACTTC. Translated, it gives CSGDGGGEQYF.